This section outlines one T cell receptor (beta chain) sequence together with its context. The record originates from a study of blood T cell repertoires in COVID-19. Turning to the study itself: The samples span acute and convalescent COVID-19 from the United States, Italy and Spain. Sample material is recorded as cDNA or gDNA derived from T cells, B-cell-depleted T cells, or PBMCs.

In the authors' methods: It was from reference gene primer amplification that nucleated cell counts were estimated. Data came from immunoSEQ multiplex PCR; TCRdb stores just in-frame clones and leaves some out. V and J calls and clone size are copied from that table; D and trimming were computed from the DNA. In the table there are roughly 120,000 clones, under 95% of which are singletons. Sequencing input: peripheral blood. The sequence was collected from a man aged 45-60 years with active COVID-19.

The CDR3 protein is CASSQLAGLYNEQFF. DNA of the CDR3: TGTGCCAGCAGCCAGCTAGCGGGGCTCTACAATGAGCAGTTCTTC. The V call is TRBV3-1 (or the pseudogene TRBV3-2), the J call TRBJ2-1; 9 bases are a match to TRBD2. V shed 3 bases, J shed 3 bases, and the junction held 3 bases outside the gene matches. The germline gives CDR1 LGHDT, CDR2 YNNKEL (reference sequence). The CDR3 spans 15 residues.